This T cell receptor (beta chain) was found in a study of blood T cell repertoires in COVID-19. Per the germline V gene, CDR1 is SGHRS and CDR2 is YFSETQ. V shed 0 bases, J shed 5 bases, and the junction held 4 bases outside the gene matches. The CDR3 loop spans 15 amino acids. Two negative PCRs, clearance, or symptom resolution had been documented for recovered Cohort 3 donors. Generated by immunoSEQ multiplex PCR, the TCRdb table keeps only in-frame clones and is missing some. The repertoire holds roughly 250,000 clones, about 88% seen once, with approximately 1.6% in the top ten. The TCR comes from a woman in her forties or fifties who had recovered from COVID-19. This rearrangement joins TRBV5-1 to TRBJ1-4, with 7 positions matching TRBD1. The sequenced sample was PBMCs or T cells enriched from blood (not recorded which). CDR3 in amino acids: CASSLGQGSNEKLFF. CDR3 sequence (DNA): TGCGCCAGCAGCTTGGGACAGGGATCGAATGAAAAACTGTTTTTT.